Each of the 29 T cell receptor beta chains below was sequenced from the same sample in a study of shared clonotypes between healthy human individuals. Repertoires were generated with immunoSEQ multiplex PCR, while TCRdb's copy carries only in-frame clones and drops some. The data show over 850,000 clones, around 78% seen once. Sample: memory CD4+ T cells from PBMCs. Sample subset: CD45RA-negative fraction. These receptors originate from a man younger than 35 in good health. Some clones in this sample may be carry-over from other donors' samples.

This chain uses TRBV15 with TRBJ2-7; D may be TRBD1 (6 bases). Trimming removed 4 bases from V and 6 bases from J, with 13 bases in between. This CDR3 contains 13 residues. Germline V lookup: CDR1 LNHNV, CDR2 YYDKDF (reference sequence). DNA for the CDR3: TGTGCCACCAGCACCCTCGGGACACTCGAGCAGTACTTC. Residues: CATSTLGTLEQYF.

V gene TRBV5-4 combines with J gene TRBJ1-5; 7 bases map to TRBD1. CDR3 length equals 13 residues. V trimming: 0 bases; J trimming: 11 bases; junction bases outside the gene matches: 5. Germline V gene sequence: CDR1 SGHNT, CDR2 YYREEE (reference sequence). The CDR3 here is CASSLAGGTAQHF. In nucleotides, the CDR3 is TGTGCCAGCAGCTTGGCGGGTGGGACAGCCCAGCATTTT.

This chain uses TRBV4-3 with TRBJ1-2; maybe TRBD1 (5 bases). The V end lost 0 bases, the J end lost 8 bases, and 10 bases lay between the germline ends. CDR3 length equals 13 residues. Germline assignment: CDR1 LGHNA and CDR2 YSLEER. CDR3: CASSQDPGGGYTF. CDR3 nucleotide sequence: TGCGCCAGCAGCCAAGATCCTGGGGGAGGCTACACCTTC.

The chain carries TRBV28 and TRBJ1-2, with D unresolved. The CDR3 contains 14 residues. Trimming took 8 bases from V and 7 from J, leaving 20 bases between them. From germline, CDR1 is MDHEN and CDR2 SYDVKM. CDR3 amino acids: CASGATTWVAGYTF. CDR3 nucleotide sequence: TGTGCCAGCGGCGCCACTACATGGGTGGCTGGCTACACCTTC.

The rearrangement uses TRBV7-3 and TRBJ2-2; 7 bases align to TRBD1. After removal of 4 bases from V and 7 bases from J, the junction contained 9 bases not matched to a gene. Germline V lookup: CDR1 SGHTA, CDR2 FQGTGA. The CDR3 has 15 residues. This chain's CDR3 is CASSSTGLAGGELFF. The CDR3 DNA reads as TGTGCCAGCAGCTCGACAGGGTTGGCGGGCGGGGAGCTGTTTTTT.

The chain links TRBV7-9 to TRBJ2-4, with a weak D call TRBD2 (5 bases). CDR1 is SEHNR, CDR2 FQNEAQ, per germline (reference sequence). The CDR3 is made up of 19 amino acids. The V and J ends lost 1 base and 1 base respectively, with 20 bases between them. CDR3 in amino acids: CASSLVLGNPSGAKNIQYF. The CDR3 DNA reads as TGTGCCAGCAGCTTAGTCTTGGGAAATCCCTCGGGGGCCAAAAACATTCAGTACTTC.

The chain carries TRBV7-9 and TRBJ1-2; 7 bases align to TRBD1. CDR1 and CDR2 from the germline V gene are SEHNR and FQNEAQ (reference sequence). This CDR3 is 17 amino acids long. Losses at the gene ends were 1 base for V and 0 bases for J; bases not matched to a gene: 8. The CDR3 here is CASSLEEGAGTNYGYTF. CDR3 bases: TGTGCCAGCAGCTTAGAAGAGGGGGCAGGAACTAACTATGGCTACACCTTC.

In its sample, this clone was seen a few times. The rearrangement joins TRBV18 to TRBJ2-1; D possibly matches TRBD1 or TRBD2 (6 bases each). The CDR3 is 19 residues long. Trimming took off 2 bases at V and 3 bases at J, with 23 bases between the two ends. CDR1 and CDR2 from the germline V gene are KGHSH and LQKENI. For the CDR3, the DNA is TGTGCCAGCTCACCAAGGGACCTAGGGGGGAGTGAGTTCTACAATGAGCAGTTCTTC. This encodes CASSPRDLGGSEFYNEQFF. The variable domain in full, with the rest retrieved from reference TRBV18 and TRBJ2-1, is NAGVMQNPRHLVRRRGQEARLRCSPMKGHSHVYWYRQLPEEGLKFMVYLQKENIIDESGMPKERFSAEFPKEGPSILRIQQVVRGDSAAYFCASSPRDLGGSEFYNEQFFGPGTRLTVL.

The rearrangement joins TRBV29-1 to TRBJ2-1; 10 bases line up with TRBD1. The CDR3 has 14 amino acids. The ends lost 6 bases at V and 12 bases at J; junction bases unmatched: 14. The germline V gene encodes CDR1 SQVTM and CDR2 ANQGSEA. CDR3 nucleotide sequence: TGCAGCGTAGACAGGGGGCCGGGTTTTGGTGCGCAGTTCTTC. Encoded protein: CSVDRGPGFGAQFF.

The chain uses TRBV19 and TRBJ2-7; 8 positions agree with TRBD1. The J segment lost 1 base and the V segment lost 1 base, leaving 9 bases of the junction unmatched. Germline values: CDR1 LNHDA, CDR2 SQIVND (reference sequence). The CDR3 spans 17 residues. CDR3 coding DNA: TGTGCCAGTAGTATAGCCTCACCGGGACAGGAGTCCTACGAGCAGTACTTC. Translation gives CASSIASPGQESYEQYF.

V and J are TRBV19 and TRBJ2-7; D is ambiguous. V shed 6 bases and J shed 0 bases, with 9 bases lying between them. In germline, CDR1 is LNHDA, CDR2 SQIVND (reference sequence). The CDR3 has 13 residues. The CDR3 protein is CASRPGYSYEQYF. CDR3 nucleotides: TGTGCCAGTAGGCCGGGCTACTCCTACGAGCAGTACTTC. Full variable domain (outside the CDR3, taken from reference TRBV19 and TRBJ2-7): DGGITQSPKYLFRKEGQNVTLSCEQNLNHDAMYWYRQDPGQGLRLIYYSQIVNDFQKGDIAEGYSVSREKKESFPLTVTSAQKNPTAFYLCASRPGYSYEQYFGPGTRLTVT.

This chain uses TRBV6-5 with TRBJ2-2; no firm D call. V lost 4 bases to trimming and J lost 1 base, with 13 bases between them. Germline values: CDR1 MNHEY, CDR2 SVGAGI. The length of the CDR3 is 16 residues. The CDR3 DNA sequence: TGTGCCAGCAGTTTACTTCCCCCCGGGAACACCGGGGAGCTGTTTTTT. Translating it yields CASSLLPPGNTGELFF.

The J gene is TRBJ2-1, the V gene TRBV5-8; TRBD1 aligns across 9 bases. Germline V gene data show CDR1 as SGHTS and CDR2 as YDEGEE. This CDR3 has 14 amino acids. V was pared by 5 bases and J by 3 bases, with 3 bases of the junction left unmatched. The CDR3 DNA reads TGTGCCAGCAGTTTGACAGGGGGCTACAATGAGCAGTTCTTC. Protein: CASSLTGGYNEQFF.

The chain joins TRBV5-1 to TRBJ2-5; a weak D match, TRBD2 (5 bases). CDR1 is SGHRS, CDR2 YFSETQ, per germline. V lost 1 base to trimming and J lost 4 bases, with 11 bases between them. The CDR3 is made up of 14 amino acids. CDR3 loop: CASSLSMGAETQYF. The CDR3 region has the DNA TGCGCCAGCAGCTTGAGTATGGGAGCAGAGACCCAGTACTTC.

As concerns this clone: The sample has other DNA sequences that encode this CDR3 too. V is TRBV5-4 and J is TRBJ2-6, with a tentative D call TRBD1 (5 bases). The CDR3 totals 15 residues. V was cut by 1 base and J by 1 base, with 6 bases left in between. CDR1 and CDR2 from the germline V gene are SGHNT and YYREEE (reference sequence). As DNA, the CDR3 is TGTGCCAGCAGCTTGCAGGGATCTGGGGCCAACGTCCTGACTTTC. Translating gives CASSLQGSGANVLTF.

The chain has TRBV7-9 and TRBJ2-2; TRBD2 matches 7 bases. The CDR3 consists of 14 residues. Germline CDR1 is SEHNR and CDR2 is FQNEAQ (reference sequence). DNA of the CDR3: TGTGCACCGGAAAAGCGGGGGAACACCGGGGAGCTGTTTTTT. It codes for CAPEKRGNTGELFF.

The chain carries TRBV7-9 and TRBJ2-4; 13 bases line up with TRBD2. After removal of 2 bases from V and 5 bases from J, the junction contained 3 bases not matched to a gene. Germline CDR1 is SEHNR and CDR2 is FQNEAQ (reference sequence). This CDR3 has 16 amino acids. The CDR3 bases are TGTGCCAGCAGCTTACCGGGACTAGCGGGACAAAACATTCAGTACTTC. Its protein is CASSLPGLAGQNIQYF.

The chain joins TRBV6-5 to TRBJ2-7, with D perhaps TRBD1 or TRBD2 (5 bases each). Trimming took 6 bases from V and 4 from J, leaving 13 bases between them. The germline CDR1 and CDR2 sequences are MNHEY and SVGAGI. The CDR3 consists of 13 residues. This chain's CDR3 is CASRSGTLYEQYF. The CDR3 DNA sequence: TGTGCCAGCAGGTCCGGGACGCTGTACGAGCAGTACTTC.

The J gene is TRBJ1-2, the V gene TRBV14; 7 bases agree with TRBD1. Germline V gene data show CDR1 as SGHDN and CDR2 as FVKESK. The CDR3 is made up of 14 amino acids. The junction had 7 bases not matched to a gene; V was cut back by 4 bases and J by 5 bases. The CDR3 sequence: CASSPRDSLYGYTF. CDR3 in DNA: TGTGCCAGCAGCCCACGGGACAGCCTTTATGGCTACACCTTC.

For the CDR3, the DNA is TGTGCCAGCAGCGACTCTCGGATCGGGGAGCTGTTTTTT. This encodes CASSDSRIGELFF. V is TRBV9 and J is TRBJ2-2; unclear D gene. The CDR3 is 13 amino acids. Trimming removed 3 bases from V and 7 bases from J, with 10 bases in between. Germline V gene lookup returns CDR1 SGDLS and CDR2 YYNGEE.

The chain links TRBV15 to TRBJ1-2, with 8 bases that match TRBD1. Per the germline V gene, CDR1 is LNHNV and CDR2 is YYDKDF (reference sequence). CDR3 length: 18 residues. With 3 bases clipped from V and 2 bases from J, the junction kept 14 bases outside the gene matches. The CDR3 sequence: CATSRAFGQGPPNYGYTF. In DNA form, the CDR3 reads TGTGCCACCAGCAGGGCCTTTGGACAGGGCCCACCAAACTATGGCTACACCTTC.

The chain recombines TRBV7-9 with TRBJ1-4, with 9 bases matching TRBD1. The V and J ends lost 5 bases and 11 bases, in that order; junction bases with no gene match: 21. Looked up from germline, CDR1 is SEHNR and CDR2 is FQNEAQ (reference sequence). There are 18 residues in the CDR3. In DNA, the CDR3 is TGTGCCAGCAGCGACCGGACCGGGACAGGGTCAACCCGTCATAAACTGTTTTTT. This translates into CASSDRTGTGSTRHKLFF.

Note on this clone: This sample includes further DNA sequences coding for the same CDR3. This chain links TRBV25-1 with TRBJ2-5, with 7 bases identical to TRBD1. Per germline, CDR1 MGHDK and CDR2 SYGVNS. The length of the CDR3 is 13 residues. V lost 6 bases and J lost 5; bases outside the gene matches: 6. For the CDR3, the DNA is TGTGCCAGCAGCGAGGGGGCGCGGGAGACCCAGTACTTC. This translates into CASSEGARETQYF.

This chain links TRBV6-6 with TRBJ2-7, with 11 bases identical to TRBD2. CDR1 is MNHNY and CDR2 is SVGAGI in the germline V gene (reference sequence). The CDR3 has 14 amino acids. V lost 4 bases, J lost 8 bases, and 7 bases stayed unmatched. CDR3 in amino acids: CASSSWLAGGKQYF. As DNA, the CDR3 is TGTGCCAGCAGTTCATGGCTAGCGGGAGGAAAGCAGTACTTC.

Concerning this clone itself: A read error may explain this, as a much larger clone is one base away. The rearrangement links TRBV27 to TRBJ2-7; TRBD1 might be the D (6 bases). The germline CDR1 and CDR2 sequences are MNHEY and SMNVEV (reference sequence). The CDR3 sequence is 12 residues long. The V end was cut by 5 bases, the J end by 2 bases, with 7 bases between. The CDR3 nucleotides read TGTGCCAGCAGTCAGGGGCCCTACGAGCAGTACTTC. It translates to CASSQGPYEQYF.

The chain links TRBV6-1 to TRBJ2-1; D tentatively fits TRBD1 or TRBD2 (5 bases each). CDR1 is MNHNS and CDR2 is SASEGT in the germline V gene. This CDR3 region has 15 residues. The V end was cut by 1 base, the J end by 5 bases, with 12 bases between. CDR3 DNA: TGTGCCAGCAGTGAAGTGTGGGGGAACCACAATGAGCAGTTCTTC. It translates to CASSEVWGNHNEQFF.

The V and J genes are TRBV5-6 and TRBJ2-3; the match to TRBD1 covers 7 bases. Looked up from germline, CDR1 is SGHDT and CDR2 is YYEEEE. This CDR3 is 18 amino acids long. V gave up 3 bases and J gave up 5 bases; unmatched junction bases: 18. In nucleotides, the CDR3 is TGTGCCAGCAGCTGGCGACGACAGGGCGGACCTGAAGGAGATACGCAGTATTTT. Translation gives CASSWRRQGGPEGDTQYF. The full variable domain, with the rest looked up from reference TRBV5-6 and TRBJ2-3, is DAGVTQSPTHLIKTRGQQVTLRCSPKSGHDTVSWYQQALGQGPQFIFQYYEEEERQRGNFPDRFSGHQFPNYSSELNVNALLLGDSALYLCASSWRRQGGPEGDTQYFGPGTRLTVL.

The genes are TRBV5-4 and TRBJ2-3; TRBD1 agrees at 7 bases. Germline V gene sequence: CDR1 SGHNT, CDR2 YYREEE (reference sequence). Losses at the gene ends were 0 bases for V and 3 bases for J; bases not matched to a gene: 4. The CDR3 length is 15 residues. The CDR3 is CASSLETRGTDTQYF. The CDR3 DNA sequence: TGTGCCAGCAGCTTGGAGACCAGGGGGACAGATACGCAGTATTTT.

The CDR3 protein is CASSTTGTFTGELFF. The CDR3 nucleotides read TGTGCCAGCAGTACGACCGGGACCTTCACCGGGGAGCTGTTTTTT. The gene calls are TRBV28 and TRBJ2-2, with D perhaps being TRBD1 or TRBD2 (5 bases each). This CDR3 is built from 15 residues. Looked up from germline, CDR1 is MDHEN and CDR2 is SYDVKM. The germline V and J ends were trimmed by 5 bases and 4 bases, with 14 bases remaining between them.